The 31 T cell receptor beta chains below come from one sample, sequenced in a study of glioma-infiltrating T cells after dendritic cell vaccination. As for time point: after dendritic cell vaccination, including at tumor progression/relapse. TCRdb keeps only in-frame clones here, not all; method: immunoSEQ multiplex PCR. The sample yields tens of thousands of clones, 75% to 90% seen once. The input for sequencing was blood, taken after dendritic cell vaccination. These receptors were obtained from a human donor with glioblastoma.

The chain recombines TRBV14 with TRBJ2-7; a possible D gene is TRBD2 (5 bases). V was cut by 0 bases and J by 1 base, with 10 bases left in between. The length of the CDR3 is 15 residues. The germline gives CDR1 SGHDN, CDR2 FVKESK. The CDR3 region is CASSQEHRRSYEQYF. The CDR3 bases are TGTGCCAGCAGCCAAGAGCACCGGAGGTCCTACGAGCAGTACTTC.

The rearrangement links TRBV7-9 to TRBJ2-7; 7 bases line up with TRBD2. Losses at the gene ends were 7 bases for V and 1 base for J; bases not matched to a gene: 7. Germline values: CDR1 SEHNR, CDR2 FQNEAQ (reference sequence). The CDR3 extends over 14 amino acids. The CDR3 DNA follows: TGTGCCAGCACTCAGAGCGGGGCGTCCTACGAGCAGTACTTC. Its protein is CASTQSGASYEQYF.

The V gene is TRBV4-1, the J gene TRBJ1-3, with 7 bases that match TRBD1. J lost 2 bases, V lost 3 bases, and 7 bases had no gene match. Per germline, CDR1 MGHRA and CDR2 YSYEKL. The CDR3 extends over 16 amino acids. CDR3 DNA sequence: TGCGCCAGCAGCCAGGCCGACAGGGCCACTGGAAACACCATATATTTT. It specifies CASSQADRATGNTIYF.

The CDR3 loop reads CASSQRAYRGMNTEAFF. In DNA form, the CDR3 reads TGTGCCAGCAGCCAACGGGCTTACAGGGGAATGAACACTGAAGCTTTCTTT. The chain employs TRBV14 and TRBJ1-1; TRBD1 matches at 7 bases. V dropped 2 bases and J dropped 0; count of bases not matched to a gene: 9. Germline loops: CDR1 SGHDN, CDR2 FVKESK. The CDR3 runs to 17 residues. Full variable domain (missing parts from reference TRBV14 and TRBJ1-1): EAGVTQFPSHSVIEKGQTVTLRCDPISGHDNLYWYRRVMGKEIKFLLHFVKESKQDESGMPNNRFLAERTGGTYSTLKVQPAELEDSGVYFCASSQRAYRGMNTEAFFGQGTRLTVV.

A remark on this clone: Other DNA sequences in the same sample also yield this CDR3. The rearrangement joins TRBV2 to TRBJ2-7; 12 nucleotides align to TRBD1. The length of the CDR3 is 12 residues. In germline, CDR1 is SNHLY, CDR2 FYNNEI. The trim removed 6 bases at V and 6 bases at J, leaving 0 bases unmatched. CDR3 in DNA: TGTGCCAGCAGGGGACAGGGGGCCGAGCAGTACTTC. Protein product: CASRGQGAEQYF.

This clone was detected only once. The chain carries TRBV30 and TRBJ2-3; no reliable D call. The germline CDR1 and CDR2 sequences are GTSNPN and SVGIG (reference sequence). This CDR3 is 13 amino acids long. The V and J ends lost 4 bases and 2 bases respectively, with 10 bases between them. CDR3 loop: CAWTLGLTDTQYF. CDR3 DNA: TGTGCCTGGACACTTGGTCTCACAGATACGCAGTATTTT.

The chain carries TRBV5-1 and TRBJ1-2; no clear D gene. The CDR3 has 15 residues. Germline lookup yields CDR1 SGHRS and CDR2 YFSETQ. Trimming took 0 bases from V and 2 from J, leaving 11 bases between them. As DNA, the CDR3 is TGCGCCAGCAGCTTGGATGGTACAGAAAACTATGGCTACACCTTC. Protein sequence: CASSLDGTENYGYTF.

The genes are TRBV6-5 and TRBJ1-5, with 11 bases lining up with TRBD1. V trimming: 5 bases; J trimming: 5 bases; junction bases outside the gene matches: 2. Germline assignment: CDR1 MNHEY and CDR2 SVGAGI. This CDR3 has 14 residues. Here the CDR3 reads CASSGDRGDQPQHF. The CDR3 nucleotides are TGTGCCAGCAGTGGGGACAGGGGGGATCAGCCCCAGCATTTT.

The CDR3 bases are TGTGCCAGCAGCCCTGACAGGGGGCTGTATGGCTACACCTTC. It specifies CASSPDRGLYGYTF. The chain couples TRBV5-5 to TRBJ1-2; 10 nucleotides line up with TRBD1. The CDR3 is made up of 14 amino acids. Germline values: CDR1 SGHKS, CDR2 YYEKEE (reference sequence). The ends lost 4 bases at V and 5 bases at J; junction bases unmatched: 5.

Notes on this clone: Other DNA sequences within the sample encode an identical CDR3. V gene TRBV7-2 combines with J gene TRBJ1-2, with 9 bases matching TRBD1. V shed 5 bases and J 3 bases; nucleotides not matched to a gene: 4. Looked up from germline, CDR1 is SGHTA and CDR2 is FQGNSA. The CDR3 runs to 14 residues. CDR3 DNA sequence: TGTGCCAGCAGCGGAACAGGGGGCGACTATGGCTACACCTTC. Its protein is CASSGTGGDYGYTF.

V and J are TRBV5-1 and TRBJ1-1, with a tentative D call TRBD1 (5 bases). The CDR3 extends over 16 amino acids. V lost 0 bases and J 5 bases, leaving 17 bases between the germline ends. Germline V gene data show CDR1 as SGHRS and CDR2 as YFSETQ. CDR3 amino acids: CASSLDSRGGTTEAFF. CDR3 DNA sequence: TGCGCCAGCAGCTTGGATTCCCGGGGAGGGACGACTGAAGCTTTCTTT.

V gene TRBV4-1 combines with J gene TRBJ1-6; 7 positions agree with TRBD1. There are 15 residues in the CDR3. Germline V gives CDR1 MGHRA, CDR2 YSYEKL. V was clipped by 2 bases and J by 5 bases; unmatched bases: 3. The CDR3 coding sequence is TGCGCCAGCAGCCAATTCGACAGGGATAATTCACCCCTCCACTTT. Its translation is CASSQFDRDNSPLHF.

This rearrangement joins TRBV19 to TRBJ2-1; D may be TRBD2 (5 bases). CDR1 LNHDA and CDR2 SQIVND come from the germline V gene (reference sequence). The CDR3 sequence is 14 residues long. Trimming took off 3 bases at V and 8 bases at J, with 14 bases between the two ends. CDR3 amino acids: CASSIQARADEQFF. In DNA form, the CDR3 reads TGTGCCAGTAGTATCCAAGCGAGGGCCGATGAGCAGTTCTTC.

The rearrangement links TRBV2 to TRBJ1-2; possible D gene TRBD1, 6 bases. The CDR3 is 15 amino acids. The V end was cut by 7 bases, the J end by 4 bases, with 19 bases between. Germline values: CDR1 SNHLY, CDR2 FYNNEI. CDR3 in DNA: TGTGCCAGCACCCGGGGCGCGGGGGCGGGCTATGGCTACACCTTC. Amino acid sequence: CASTRGAGAGYGYTF. Full variable domain (outside the CDR3, taken from reference TRBV2 and TRBJ1-2): EPEVTQTPSHQVTQMGQEVILRCVPISNHLYFYWYRQILGQKVEFLVSFYNNEISEKSEIFDDQFSVERPDGSNFTLKIRSTKLEDSAMYFCASTRGAGAGYGYTFGSGTRLTVV.

This sequence joins TRBV6-5 and TRBJ1-1; 11 positions match TRBD1. The ends lost 5 bases at V and 4 bases at J; junction bases unmatched: 6. The germline gives CDR1 MNHEY, CDR2 SVGAGI. The CDR3 length is 15 residues. This CDR3 reads CASSAPGQGATEAFF. CDR3 DNA sequence: TGTGCCAGCAGTGCCCCTGGACAGGGGGCCACTGAAGCTTTCTTT.

This rearrangement joins TRBV5-1 to TRBJ2-2; 7 nucleotides align to TRBD1. With 2 bases clipped from V and 1 base from J, the junction kept 2 bases outside the gene matches. This CDR3 region has 15 residues. Germline CDR1 is SGHRS and CDR2 is YFSETQ. The CDR3 nucleotides are TGCGCCAGCAGCTTCGGACAGGAGAACACCGGGGAGCTGTTTTTT. Its protein product is CASSFGQENTGELFF.

This clone appeared once. The V and J genes are TRBV6-5 and TRBJ2-7; 10 bases match TRBD2. Trimming removed 6 bases from V and 6 bases from J; junction bases left unmatched: 11. The CDR3 covers 15 residues. The V gene's germline CDR1 is MNHEY and CDR2 SVGAGI. The CDR3 DNA reads TGTGCCAGCAGGAAACGGACTAGCGGCACCCTCGAGCAGTACTTC. Its protein product is CASRKRTSGTLEQYF.

A note on this clone: A junction end diverges from the germline sequence, so it may reflect a read error. V and J are TRBV30 and TRBJ2-5; TRBD1 is a possible D gene (5 bases). Germline V CDR1 and CDR2: GTSNPN, SVGIG (reference sequence). This CDR3 region has 12 residues. The CDR3 region is CAWKQAQGTQYF. CDR3 nucleotides: TGTGCCTGGAAACAGGCGCAAGGGACCCAGTACTTC.

The rearrangement links TRBV7-9 to TRBJ2-1, with TRBD1 identical over 8 bases. The CDR3 consists of 17 residues. Germline lookup yields CDR1 SEHNR and CDR2 FQNEAQ (reference sequence). The V gene end was trimmed by 3 bases and the J gene end by 6 bases; junction bases not matched to a gene: 13. DNA of the CDR3: TGTGCCAGCAGCTTCCCCTTTGGCAGGGGGCACGGCAATGAGCAGTTCTTC. Encoded protein: CASSFPFGRGHGNEQFF. Complete variable domain (other parts from reference TRBV7-9 and TRBJ2-1): DTGVSQNPRHKITKRGQNVTFRCDPISEHNRLYWYRQTLGQGPEFLTYFQNEAQLEKSRLLSDRFSAERPKGSFSTLEIQRTEQGDSAMYLCASSFPFGRGHGNEQFFGPGTRLTVL.

This clone was found once. The V gene is TRBV6-4, the J gene TRBJ1-2, with D perhaps TRBD1 (5 bases). Trimming cost V 2 bases and J 5 bases, with 21 bases left between them. From germline, CDR1 is MRHNA and CDR2 SNTAGT. CDR3 length: 17 residues. The CDR3 DNA is TGTGCCAGCAGTGACACCCTCGGGGGTCCCTCACCTTATGGCTACACCTTC. This translates into CASSDTLGGPSPYGYTF.

The chain recombines TRBV7-8 with TRBJ1-1; D is undetermined. Germline-derived CDR1 and CDR2 are SGHVS and FQNEAQ. Between the trimmed V and J ends, which lost 4 bases and 3 bases, there was a span of 9 bases. CDR3 size: 13 residues. CDR3 sequence (DNA): TGTGCCAGCAGCTGGTCGGCGGACACTGAAGCTTTCTTT. Translated: CASSWSADTEAFF.

This clone was counted only a few times. This rearrangement joins TRBV7-9 to TRBJ1-1, with a weak D call TRBD1 (6 bases). The CDR3 length is 12 residues. Deletions cut 3 bases from V and 9 bases from J, with 11 bases between. The germline gives CDR1 SEHNR, CDR2 FQNEAQ (reference sequence). In nucleotides, the CDR3 is TGTGCCAGCAGCTTTTGGACAGACAAAGCTTTCTTT. Protein: CASSFWTDKAFF.

This rearrangement joins TRBV7-2 to TRBJ1-1; TRBD1 matches at 7 bases. With 4 bases clipped from V and 4 bases from J, the junction kept 9 bases outside the gene matches. The CDR3 is made up of 15 amino acids. Germline values: CDR1 SGHTA, CDR2 FQGNSA. CDR3 nucleotides: TGTGCCAGCAGCTCACAGGGGTTTTTGGGCACTGAAGCTTTCTTT. Translated, it gives CASSSQGFLGTEAFF.

V gene TRBV6-5 combines with J gene TRBJ1-2; no reliable D call. The germline V gene has CDR1 MNHEY and CDR2 SVGAGI. Deletions cut 2 bases from V and 6 bases from J, with 13 bases between. This CDR3 contains 14 residues. In nucleotides, the CDR3 is TGTGCCAGCAGTTACGGGGAGATCCCTGATGGCTACACCTTC. This gives the protein CASSYGEIPDGYTF.

This clone was seen a handful of times. The genes are TRBV7-2 and TRBJ2-2, with no clear D. The CDR3 has 15 amino acids. V dropped 2 bases and J dropped 3 bases, with 10 bases sitting between them. Per germline, CDR1 SGHTA and CDR2 FQGNSA. CDR3 sequence: CASSLFQADTGELFF. CDR3 nucleotides: TGTGCCAGCAGCTTATTCCAGGCAGACACCGGGGAGCTGTTTTTT.

This clone was seen repeatedly, ten times or more. The chain carries TRBV18 and TRBJ2-7; 10 bases align to TRBD1. The CDR3 is 13 amino acids. Looked up from germline, CDR1 is KGHSH and CDR2 is LQKENI. V lost 3 bases and J lost 5; bases outside the gene matches: 1. Here the CDR3 DNA reads TGTGCCAGCTCACCCGGGACAGGGGACGAGCAGTACTTC. This codes for CASSPGTGDEQYF.

This clone occurred once. The chain couples TRBV4-2 to TRBJ1-2, with TRBD1 identical over 8 bases. The CDR3 loop spans 14 amino acids. The junction had 0 bases not matched to a gene; V was cut back by 2 bases and J by 1 base. Germline V gives CDR1 LGHNA, CDR2 YNFKEQ. CDR3 amino acids: CASSQTGGNYGYTF. CDR3 coding DNA: TGTGCCAGCAGCCAAACAGGGGGTAACTATGGCTACACCTTC.

J is TRBJ1-4 and V is TRBV18; D may be TRBD1 (6 bases). From germline, CDR1 is KGHSH and CDR2 LQKENI. This CDR3 has 15 amino acids. Trimming stripped 0 bases from V and 5 bases from J, with 10 bases between. The CDR3 DNA follows: TGTGCCAGCTCACCACCGGGACATGTCAATGAAAAACTGTTTTTT. This encodes CASSPPGHVNEKLFF.

Written as DNA, the CDR3 is TGTGCCAGCAGTGCGACTAGCGGGGTTACAGATACGCAGTATTTT. Encoded protein: CASSATSGVTDTQYF. The rearrangement links TRBV6-4 to TRBJ2-3; 11 bases line up with TRBD2. After removal of 4 bases from V and 3 bases from J, the junction contained 3 bases not matched to a gene. This CDR3 region has 15 residues. In germline, CDR1 is MRHNA, CDR2 SNTAGT.

The chain employs TRBV2 and TRBJ1-2, with 8 bases fitting TRBD1. The CDR3 is 14 amino acids. Germline values: CDR1 SNHLY, CDR2 FYNNEI. V lost 6 bases, J lost 2 bases, and 5 bases stayed unmatched. Here the CDR3 reads CASRDRTGNYGYTF. The CDR3 bases are TGTGCCAGCAGGGATAGGACAGGGAACTATGGCTACACCTTC.

In this sample, this clone turned up a few times. The chain has TRBV6-5 and TRBJ2-7; 7 bases are shared with TRBD2. CDR1 is MNHEY, CDR2 SVGAGI, per germline. Trimming took 6 bases from V and 0 from J; bases not matched to a gene: 8. This CDR3 is 15 amino acids long. The CDR3, as DNA: TGTGCCAGCAGCCCCGTCGGGGGGTTCTCCTACGAGCAGTACTTC. Residues: CASSPVGGFSYEQYF.